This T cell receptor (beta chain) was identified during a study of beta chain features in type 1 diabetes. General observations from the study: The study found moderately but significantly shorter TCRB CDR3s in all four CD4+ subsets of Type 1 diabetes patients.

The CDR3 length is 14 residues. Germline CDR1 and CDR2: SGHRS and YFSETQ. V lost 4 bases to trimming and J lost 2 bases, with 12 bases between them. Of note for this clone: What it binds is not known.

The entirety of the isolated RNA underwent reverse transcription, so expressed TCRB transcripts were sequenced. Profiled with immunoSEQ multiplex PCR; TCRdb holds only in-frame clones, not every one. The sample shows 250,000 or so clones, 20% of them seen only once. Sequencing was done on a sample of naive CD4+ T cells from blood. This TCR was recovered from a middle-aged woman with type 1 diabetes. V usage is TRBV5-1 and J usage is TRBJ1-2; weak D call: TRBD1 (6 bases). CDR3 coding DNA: TGCGCCAGCAGCCGATGGGACAACAACTATGGCTACACCTTC. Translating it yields CASSRWDNNYGYTF.